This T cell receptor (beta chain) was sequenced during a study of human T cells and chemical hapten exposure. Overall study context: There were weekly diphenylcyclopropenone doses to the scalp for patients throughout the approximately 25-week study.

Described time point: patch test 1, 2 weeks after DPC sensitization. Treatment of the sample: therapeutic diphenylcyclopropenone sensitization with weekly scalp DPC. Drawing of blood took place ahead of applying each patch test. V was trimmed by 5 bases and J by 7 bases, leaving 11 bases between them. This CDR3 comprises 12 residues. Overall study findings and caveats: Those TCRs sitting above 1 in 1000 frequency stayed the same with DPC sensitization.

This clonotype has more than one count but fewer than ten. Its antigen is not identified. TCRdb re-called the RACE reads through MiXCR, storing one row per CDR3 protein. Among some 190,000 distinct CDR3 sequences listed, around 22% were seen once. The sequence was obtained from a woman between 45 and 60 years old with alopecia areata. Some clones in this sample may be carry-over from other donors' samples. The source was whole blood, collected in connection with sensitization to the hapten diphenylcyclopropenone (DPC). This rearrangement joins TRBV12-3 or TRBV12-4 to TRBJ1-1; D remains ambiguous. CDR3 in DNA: TGTGCCAGCAGTCTAAGGCGGAGTGAAGCTTTCTTT. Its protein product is CASSLRRSEAFF.